This T cell receptor (beta chain) is drawn from a study of metastatic and nonmetastatic thyroid tumors (dated by TCRdb to the early 2020s). Background on the whole study: Repertoires from peripheral blood and from tumor or nodule tissue samples of malignant and benign thyroid patients were compared.

Regarding this clone: What this receptor recognizes is not known. Per-base qualities were not stored, and no clone one base away is much larger.

Here V drops 5 bases and J drops 0 bases, and the junction holds 4 bases not matched to any gene. Taken from cysteine to phenylalanine, the CDR3 has 14 residues. Of the read, only the CDR3 DNA is kept; its 42 bases are in frame from base 1. According to the germline V gene (reference sequence), CDR1 reads DFQATT and CDR2 reads SNEGSKA. Here is what the overall study found, with its caveats: In both blood and tumor samples, malignant tumors were reported to have significantly higher TCR beta diversity than benign nodules.

Before undergoing thyroid surgery, none of the patients had been given any kind of treatment. Using T-cell receptor beta sequencing, the study looked back at clinical samples from patients collected from about 2011 to 2018. Libraries were built with PCR. Sequencing was performed on an Illumina HiSeq 4000. High-throughput sequencing was used to profile the TCR beta-chain CDR3 region of each patient. On the study's bioinformatics: A classifier to discriminate distant-metastatic papillary thyroid cancer patients was built from CDR3 differences across clinicopathological groups. To measure repertoire diversity the researchers used the Shannon index, while the Morisita-Horn index served to gauge how similar the tumor and blood repertoires were. TCRdb trimmed public reads at Q25 via fastp, called clones via MiXCR and kept in-frame beta chains. TCRdb's processing, not the study's, gives the V and J calls here. In all, the sample holds about 43,000 clones, and more than 20% of those were seen once. The ten top clones hold more than 12% of the sample.

This TCR was recovered from a female donor with papillary thyroid cancer or a benign thyroid nodule (not recorded which). Some clones in this sample may be carry-over from other donors' samples. Recombination linked TRBV20-1 to TRBJ1-3, and 7 junction bases match TRBD1. Material: tumor tissue. At the DNA level, the sequence is TGCAGTGCTGCCGGGACAGCCTCTGGAAACACCATATATTTT. This codes for CSAAGTASGNTIYF.